This T cell receptor beta chain was retrieved from a study of blood T cell repertoires in COVID-19. Whole-study context: Both acute and convalescent COVID-19 samples were obtained from the United States, Italy and Spain. T cells, B-cell-depleted T cells, or PBMCs provided the cDNA or gDNA that served as material.

In its sample, this clone was seen once. In the original analysis: Quantification of nucleated cells was approximated via reference gene primer amplification. Measured with immunoSEQ multiplex PCR; TCRdb has only the in-frame clones, and not every one. Clone size and V and J calls were adopted from that table, with D and trimming inferred from the DNA. Here the sample spans approximately 150,000 clones, approximately 90% being singletons. Trimming left V 2 bases short and J 4 bases short, with 8 bases between. CDR3 length equals 13 residues. Germline V gene sequence: CDR1 SGHTA, CDR2 FQGNSA. The chain uses TRBV7-2 and TRBJ1-2; D is ambiguous. The sequenced sample consisted of peripheral blood. The receptor's source is a human donor in a cohort sampled during active COVID-19. CDR3 sequence reads: CASSLRSGYGYTF. For the CDR3, the DNA is TGTGCCAGCAGCTTACGGTCAGGCTATGGCTACACCTTC.